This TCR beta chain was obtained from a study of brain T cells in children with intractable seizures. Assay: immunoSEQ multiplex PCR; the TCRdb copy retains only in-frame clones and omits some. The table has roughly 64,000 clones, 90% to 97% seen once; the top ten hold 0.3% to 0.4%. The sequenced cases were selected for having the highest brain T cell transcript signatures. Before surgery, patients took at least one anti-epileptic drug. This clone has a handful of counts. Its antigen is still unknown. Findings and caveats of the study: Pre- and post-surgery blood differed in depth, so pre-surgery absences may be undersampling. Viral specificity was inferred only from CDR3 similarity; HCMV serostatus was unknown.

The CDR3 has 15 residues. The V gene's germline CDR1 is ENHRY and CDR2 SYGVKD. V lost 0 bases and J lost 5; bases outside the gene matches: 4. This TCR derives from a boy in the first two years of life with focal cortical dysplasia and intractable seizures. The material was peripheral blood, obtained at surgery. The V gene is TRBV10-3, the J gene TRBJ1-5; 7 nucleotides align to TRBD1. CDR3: CAISESGTDHQPQHF. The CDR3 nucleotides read TGTGCCATCAGTGAGTCAGGGACAGATCATCAGCCCCAGCATTTT.